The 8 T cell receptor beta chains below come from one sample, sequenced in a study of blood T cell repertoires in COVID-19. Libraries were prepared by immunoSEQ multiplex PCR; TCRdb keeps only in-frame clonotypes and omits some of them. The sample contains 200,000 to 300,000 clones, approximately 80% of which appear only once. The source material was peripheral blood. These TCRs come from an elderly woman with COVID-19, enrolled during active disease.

The CDR3 loop is CASSLRTASSGEKLFF. The CDR3 region has the DNA TGCGCCAGCAGCTTGAGAACGGCCTCCTCAGGTGAAAAACTGTTTTTT. This chain links TRBV5-1 with TRBJ1-4; D remains ambiguous. With 1 base removed from V and 7 bases from J, the gap between germline ends came to 17 bases. This CDR3 is 16 amino acids long. Germline V gene lookup returns CDR1 SGHRS and CDR2 YFSETQ.

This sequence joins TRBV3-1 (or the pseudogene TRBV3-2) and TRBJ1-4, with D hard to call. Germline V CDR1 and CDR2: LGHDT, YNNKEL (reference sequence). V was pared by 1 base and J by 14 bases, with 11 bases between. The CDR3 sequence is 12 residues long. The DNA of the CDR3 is TGTGCCAGCAGCCAAGGGGAGGGAAACCTGTTTTTT. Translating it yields CASSQGEGNLFF.

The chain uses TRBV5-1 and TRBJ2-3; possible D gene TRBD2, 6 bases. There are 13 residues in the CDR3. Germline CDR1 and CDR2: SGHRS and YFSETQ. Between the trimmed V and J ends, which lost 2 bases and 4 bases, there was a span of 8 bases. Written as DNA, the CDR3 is TGCGCCAGCAGCTTAGCGGGCGCAGATACGCAGTATTTT. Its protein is CASSLAGADTQYF.

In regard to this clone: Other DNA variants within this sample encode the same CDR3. The DNA for the CDR3 is TGCGCCAGCAGCTTGGGGCGGGCAGATACGCAGTATTTT. This codes for CASSLGRADTQYF. The chain is built from TRBV5-1 and TRBJ2-3, with D tentatively TRBD2 (5 bases). Germline V gene lookup returns CDR1 SGHRS and CDR2 YFSETQ. The CDR3 runs to 13 residues. Trimming shortened V by 0 bases and J by 4 bases, and 6 bases separated the two germline ends.

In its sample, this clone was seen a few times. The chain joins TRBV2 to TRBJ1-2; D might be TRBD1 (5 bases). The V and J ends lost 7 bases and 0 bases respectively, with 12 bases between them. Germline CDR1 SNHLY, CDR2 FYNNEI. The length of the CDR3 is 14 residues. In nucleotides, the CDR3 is TGTGCCAGCACCCACAGGAATTCTAACTATGGCTACACCTTC. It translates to CASTHRNSNYGYTF.

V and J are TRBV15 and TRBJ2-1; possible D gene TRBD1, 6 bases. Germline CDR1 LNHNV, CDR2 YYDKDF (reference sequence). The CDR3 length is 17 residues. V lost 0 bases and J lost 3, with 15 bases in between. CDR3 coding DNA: TGTGCCACCAGCAGAGATACGGCTGGCAGGGGCTACAATGAGCAGTTCTTC. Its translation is CATSRDTAGRGYNEQFF.

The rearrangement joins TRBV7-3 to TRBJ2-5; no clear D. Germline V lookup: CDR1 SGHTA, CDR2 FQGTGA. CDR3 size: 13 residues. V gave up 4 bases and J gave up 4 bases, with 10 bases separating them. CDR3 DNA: TGTGCCAGCAGCTCTAGTCCCCGAGAGACCCAGTACTTC. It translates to CASSSSPRETQYF.

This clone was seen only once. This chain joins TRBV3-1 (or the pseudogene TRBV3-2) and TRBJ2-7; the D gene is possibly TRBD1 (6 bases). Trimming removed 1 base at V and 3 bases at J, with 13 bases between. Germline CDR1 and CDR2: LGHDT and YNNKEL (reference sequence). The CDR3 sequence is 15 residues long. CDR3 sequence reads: CASSQGIQDSYEQYF. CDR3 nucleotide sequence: TGTGCCAGCAGCCAAGGTATTCAGGACAGCTACGAGCAGTACTTC.